This TCR beta chain was captured in a study of metastatic and nonmetastatic thyroid tumors. As for the study in general: It was across blood and tumor or nodule tissue from malignant and benign thyroid patients that repertoires were compared.

Thyroid surgery was performed in patients who had received no treatment beforehand. Points from the study as a whole: For both blood and tumor, malignant thyroid tumors reportedly showed significantly higher TCR beta diversity than benign nodules did.

As regards this clone: Its target is not known. One end of the junction fails to match germline, which may point to a read error.

Per the original data handling: Across clinicopathological groups, CDR3 differences served as the basis for building a distant-metastasis classifier for papillary thyroid cancer. TCRdb reprocessed the PCR reads via MiXCR. What appears here as the V and J calls and clone size reflects TCRdb's work, not the paper's. The sample carries about 25,000 clones, 20% to 25% recorded once. Germline V gene sequence: CDR1 MNHNS, CDR2 SASEGT. The CDR3 is 14 residues long. Sequences were obtained from blood. The chain is built from TRBV6-1 and TRBJ1-2; the D is unclear. This receptor was taken from a male donor with papillary thyroid cancer or a benign thyroid nodule (not recorded which). Some clones in this sample may be carry-over from other donors' samples. Here the CDR3 DNA reads TGTGACAGCAGTGAATCCGGGAGAGGCTATGGCTACTCCTTC. The encoded protein is CDSSESGRGYGYSF.